A single sample gave rise to the 20 T cell receptor beta chains below, sequenced in a study of shared clonotypes between healthy human individuals. Libraries were prepared by immunoSEQ multiplex PCR; TCRdb keeps only in-frame clonotypes and omits some of them. This sample carries about 1.1 million clones, approximately 80% of them seen once, and the ten largest clones take about 0.94%. Sequencing input: memory CD4+ T cells from PBMCs. Regarding subset: CD45RA-negative fraction. The source is a young man in good health. Some clones in this sample may be carry-over from other donors' samples.

The chain uses TRBV7-2 and TRBJ2-3; perhaps TRBD1 as D (8 bases). V was pared by 0 bases and J by 1 base, with 23 bases between. Germline lookup yields CDR1 SGHTA and CDR2 FQGNSA. This CDR3 spans 20 amino acids. CDR3 sequence (DNA): TGTGCCAGCAGCTTAGCGCTAGCGGCAGGGGGCGGGGGAGGCACAGATACGCAGTATTTT. Translated, it gives CASSLALAAGGGGGTDTQYF.

This rearrangement joins TRBV14 to TRBJ1-1; perhaps TRBD1 as D (5 bases). The germline CDR1 and CDR2 sequences are SGHDN and FVKESK. The germline V and J ends were trimmed by 5 bases and 7 bases, with 20 bases remaining between them. The CDR3 consists of 15 residues. The CDR3 DNA sequence: TGTGCCAGCAGCAGGGGACGGACTTCCTCCAATGAAGCTTTCTTT. It codes for CASSRGRTSSNEAFF.

This clone has more than one count but fewer than ten. J is TRBJ2-2 and V is TRBV9, with TRBD2 matching over 7 bases. This CDR3 is built from 16 residues. With 0 bases clipped from V and 2 bases from J, the junction kept 4 bases outside the gene matches. CDR1 SGDLS and CDR2 YYNGEE come from the germline V gene. For the CDR3, the DNA is TGTGCCAGCAGCGTAGTGGCTAGCGGAAACACCGGGGAGCTGTTTTTT. The encoded protein is CASSVVASGNTGELFF. The full variable domain, with the rest looked up from reference TRBV9 and TRBJ2-2, is DSGVTQTPKHLITATGQRVTLRCSPRSGDLSVYWYQQSLDQGLQFLIQYYNGEERAKGNILERFSAQQFPDLHSELNLSSLELGDSALYFCASSVVASGNTGELFFGEGSRLTVL.

V is TRBV18 and J is TRBJ2-7, with TRBD1 matching over 9 bases. Germline loops: CDR1 KGHSH, CDR2 LQKENI. The CDR3 is 15 residues long. With V trimmed by 3 bases and J by 1 base, 4 bases remained unmatched. The CDR3 region is CASSPDRGGSYEQYF. The CDR3 nucleotides read TGTGCCAGCTCACCGGACAGGGGAGGTTCCTACGAGCAGTACTTC.

This clone was seen only once. A much bigger clone sits one base away, suggesting this may be a read error. The V gene is TRBV7-9, the J gene TRBJ2-1, with 11 positions matching TRBD2. V lost 5 bases and J lost 5; bases outside the gene matches: 2. Germline V gives CDR1 SEHNR, CDR2 FQNEAQ (reference sequence). This CDR3 comprises 14 residues. The CDR3, as DNA: TGTGCCAGCAGCCCGGGACTAGCGGACAATGAGCAGTTCTTC. It yields the protein CASSPGLADNEQFF.

This clone was observed once. The rearrangement joins TRBV5-5 to TRBJ2-2, with 14 bases aligning to TRBD2. The V gene end was trimmed by 4 bases and the J gene end by 4 bases; junction bases not matched to a gene: 6. The CDR3 length is 17 residues. The V gene's germline CDR1 is SGHKS and CDR2 YYEKEE (reference sequence). CDR3 protein: CASSPGLAGVPTGELFF. CDR3 bases: TGTGCCAGCAGCCCGGGACTAGCGGGAGTTCCCACCGGGGAGCTGTTTTTT.

A remark on this clone: One junction end disagrees with the germline gene, perhaps due to a read error. The genes are TRBV29-1 and TRBJ1-2, with D hard to call. This CDR3 contains 13 residues. The germline V gene has CDR1 SQVTM and CDR2 ANQGSEA. In DNA, the CDR3 is TGCAGCGTACCCCGAACCGACAAGTATGACTACACCTTC. As protein: CSVPRTDKYDYTF.

J is TRBJ2-7 and V is TRBV5-6, with 10 bases aligning to TRBD2. In germline, CDR1 is SGHDT, CDR2 YYEEEE. Unmatched junction bases numbered 3, after V lost 2 bases and J lost 4 bases. The CDR3 extends over 14 amino acids. CDR3 region: CASSFSGRRYEQYF. CDR3 in DNA: TGTGCCAGCAGCTTTAGCGGGAGGAGGTACGAGCAGTACTTC.

This clone was seen ten or more times. The rearrangement links TRBV7-9 to TRBJ2-1; 9 bases are shared with TRBD2. Germline V lookup: CDR1 SEHNR, CDR2 FQNEAQ (reference sequence). This CDR3 has 15 amino acids. Trimming took 2 bases from V and 9 from J; bases not matched to a gene: 8. The CDR3, as DNA: TGTGCCAGCAGCTTAACCGGGACTAGCATCGGTGAGCAGTTCTTC. It yields the protein CASSLTGTSIGEQFF. Full variable domain (missing parts from reference TRBV7-9 and TRBJ2-1): DTGVSQNPRHKITKRGQNVTFRCDPISEHNRLYWYRQTLGQGPEFLTYFQNEAQLEKSRLLSDRFSAERPKGSFSTLEIQRTEQGDSAMYLCASSLTGTSIGEQFFGPGTRLTVL.

This clone occurred a few times. Other DNA sequences of this sample code for an identical CDR3. This chain joins TRBV7-9 and TRBJ1-1, with D uncertain. Per germline, CDR1 SEHNR and CDR2 FQNEAQ (reference sequence). V was cut by 0 bases and J by 4 bases, with 6 bases left in between. The CDR3 has 13 amino acids. CDR3 loop: CASSLAEGTEAFF. CDR3 in DNA: TGTGCCAGCAGCTTAGCTGAGGGCACTGAAGCTTTCTTT. Filled out from reference TRBV7-9 and TRBJ1-1, the complete variable domain reads DTGVSQNPRHKITKRGQNVTFRCDPISEHNRLYWYRQTLGQGPEFLTYFQNEAQLEKSRLLSDRFSAERPKGSFSTLEIQRTEQGDSAMYLCASSLAEGTEAFFGQGTRLTVV.

On this clone itself: Possible read error: a much larger clone is one base away. This sequence joins TRBV7-2 and TRBJ2-1, with D possibly matching TRBD1 (5 bases). The CDR3 covers 13 residues. Per germline, CDR1 SGHTA and CDR2 FQGNSA. Trimming stripped 6 bases from V and 0 bases from J, with 6 bases between. CDR3 DNA: TGTGCCAGCAGACAGGACTCCTACAATGAGCAGTTCTTC. This gives the protein CASRQDSYNEQFF.

This clone was counted only a few times. The chain links TRBV29-1 to TRBJ2-1; 10 bases agree with TRBD2. CDR3 size: 14 residues. Germline lookup yields CDR1 SQVTM and CDR2 ANQGSEA. The junction had 8 bases not matched to a gene; V was cut back by 7 bases and J by 5 bases. The CDR3 nucleotides read TGCAGCGGCTCCGGGACTAGCGACCACAATGAGCAGTTCTTC. Translating gives CSGSGTSDHNEQFF.

This clone appeared a few times. The genes are TRBV2 and TRBJ2-7, with 8 nucleotides matching TRBD1. The CDR3 is 14 residues long. Germline-derived CDR1 and CDR2 are SNHLY and FYNNEI. J lost 2 bases, V lost 4 bases, and 4 bases had no gene match. CDR3 coding DNA: TGTGCCAGCAGTGTAGCACAGGGGGCCTACGAGCAGTACTTC. Translating it yields CASSVAQGAYEQYF.

This clone was detected many times. V and J are TRBV7-2 and TRBJ1-2; D remains unclear. The CDR3 covers 14 residues. V shed 2 bases and J shed 8 bases, with 15 bases lying between them. Germline CDR1 and CDR2: SGHTA and FQGNSA. The CDR3 loop is CASSLSRGFDGYTF. CDR3 coding DNA: TGTGCCAGCAGCTTATCGAGAGGGTTCGACGGCTACACCTTC.

This clone showed up just once. The gene calls are TRBV7-2 and TRBJ2-5; 8 bases agree with TRBD2. There are 15 residues in the CDR3. CDR1 and CDR2 from the germline V gene are SGHTA and FQGNSA. The V segment lost 1 base and the J segment 1 base; nucleotides outside the gene matches: 2. The CDR3 nucleotides read TGTGCCAGCAGCTTAGGGGCGGGAGGCCAAGAGACCCAGTACTTC. Translating it yields CASSLGAGGQETQYF.

This clone was seen a few times. This chain connects TRBV28 to TRBJ2-1, with D possibly TRBD2 on 5 matching bases. The length of the CDR3 is 15 residues. Germline loops: CDR1 MDHEN, CDR2 SYDVKM. Trimming took 7 bases from V and 7 from J, leaving 20 bases between them. The CDR3 sequence: CASNHELRVLNEQFF. The CDR3 DNA reads TGTGCCAGCAATCACGAACTGAGGGTTTTGAATGAGCAGTTCTTC. The variable domain in full, with the rest retrieved from reference TRBV28 and TRBJ2-1, is DVKVTQSSRYLVKRTGEKVFLECVQDMDHENMFWYRQDPGLGLRLIYFSYDVKMKEKGDIPEGYSVSREKKERFSLILESASTNQTSMYLCASNHELRVLNEQFFGPGTRLTVL.

As for this clone: At one end, the junction sequence differs from germline, possibly due to a read error. V is TRBV4-3 and J is TRBJ1-4, with TRBD1 matching 12 bases. The CDR3 has 16 residues. Germline V gives CDR1 LGHNA, CDR2 YSLEER. The CDR3 spells CASSKGQGATNEKLFF. CDR3 sequence (DNA): TGCGCCAGCAGCAAGGGACAGGGGGCAACCAATGAAAAACTGTTTTTT.

This clone was detected a few times. The chain recombines TRBV4-3 with TRBJ1-4; D gene uncertain. This CDR3 has 12 residues. V was trimmed by 4 bases and J by 6 bases, leaving 6 bases between them. Germline CDR1 LGHNA, CDR2 YSLEER. The CDR3 nucleotides read TGCGCCAGCAGCCGGCAGCATGAAAAACTGTTTTTT. It specifies CASSRQHEKLFF.

The CDR3 DNA reads as TGCGCCAGCAGCTTGGGGCCAGGGGGAAATCCTGGGGCCAACGTCCTGACTTTC. It codes for CASSLGPGGNPGANVLTF. The chain has TRBV5-1 and TRBJ2-6; 7 nucleotides agree with TRBD1. Germline CDR1 reads SGHRS; CDR2 reads YFSETQ. CDR3 length equals 18 residues. After removal of 0 bases from V and 2 bases from J, the junction contained 8 bases not matched to a gene.

The J gene is TRBJ2-2, the V gene TRBV2, with a tentative D call TRBD1 (6 bases). The CDR3 is 13 residues long. Between the trimmed V and J ends, which lost 4 bases and 5 bases, there was a span of 8 bases. CDR1 and CDR2 (germline): SNHLY, FYNNEI. The CDR3 is CASSAQGTGELFF. The CDR3 bases are TGTGCCAGCAGTGCGCAGGGGACCGGGGAGCTGTTTTTT.